Reported below is one T cell receptor (beta chain). The entry originates in a study of blood T cell repertoires in COVID-19. Overall study: Italy, Spain and the United States were the sources of the convalescent and acute COVID-19 samples. Sources were T cells, B-cell-depleted T cells, or PBMCs; the material itself was cDNA or gDNA.

Seattle's cohort entered during active infection and was followed longitudinally. This CDR3 comprises 12 residues. V was trimmed by 10 bases and J by 5 bases, leaving 14 bases between them. Germline-derived CDR1 and CDR2 are MNHEY and SMNVEV (reference sequence). Authors' analysis steps: For nucleated cells, counts were estimated from reference gene primer amplification. Assay: immunoSEQ multiplex PCR; the TCRdb copy retains only in-frame clones and omits some. The D gene and trimming were derived from the DNA, and the V and J assignments and clone size from that table. The sample lists 200,000 or so clones; 81% were seen once.

This clonotype originated in a woman older than 75 with COVID-19, enrolled during active disease. The chain has TRBV27 and TRBJ1-2; D is unresolved. The sequenced material came from peripheral blood. DNA for the CDR3: TGTGCCACCCGGGCGGAGGATTATGGCTACACCTTC. Protein: CATRAEDYGYTF.